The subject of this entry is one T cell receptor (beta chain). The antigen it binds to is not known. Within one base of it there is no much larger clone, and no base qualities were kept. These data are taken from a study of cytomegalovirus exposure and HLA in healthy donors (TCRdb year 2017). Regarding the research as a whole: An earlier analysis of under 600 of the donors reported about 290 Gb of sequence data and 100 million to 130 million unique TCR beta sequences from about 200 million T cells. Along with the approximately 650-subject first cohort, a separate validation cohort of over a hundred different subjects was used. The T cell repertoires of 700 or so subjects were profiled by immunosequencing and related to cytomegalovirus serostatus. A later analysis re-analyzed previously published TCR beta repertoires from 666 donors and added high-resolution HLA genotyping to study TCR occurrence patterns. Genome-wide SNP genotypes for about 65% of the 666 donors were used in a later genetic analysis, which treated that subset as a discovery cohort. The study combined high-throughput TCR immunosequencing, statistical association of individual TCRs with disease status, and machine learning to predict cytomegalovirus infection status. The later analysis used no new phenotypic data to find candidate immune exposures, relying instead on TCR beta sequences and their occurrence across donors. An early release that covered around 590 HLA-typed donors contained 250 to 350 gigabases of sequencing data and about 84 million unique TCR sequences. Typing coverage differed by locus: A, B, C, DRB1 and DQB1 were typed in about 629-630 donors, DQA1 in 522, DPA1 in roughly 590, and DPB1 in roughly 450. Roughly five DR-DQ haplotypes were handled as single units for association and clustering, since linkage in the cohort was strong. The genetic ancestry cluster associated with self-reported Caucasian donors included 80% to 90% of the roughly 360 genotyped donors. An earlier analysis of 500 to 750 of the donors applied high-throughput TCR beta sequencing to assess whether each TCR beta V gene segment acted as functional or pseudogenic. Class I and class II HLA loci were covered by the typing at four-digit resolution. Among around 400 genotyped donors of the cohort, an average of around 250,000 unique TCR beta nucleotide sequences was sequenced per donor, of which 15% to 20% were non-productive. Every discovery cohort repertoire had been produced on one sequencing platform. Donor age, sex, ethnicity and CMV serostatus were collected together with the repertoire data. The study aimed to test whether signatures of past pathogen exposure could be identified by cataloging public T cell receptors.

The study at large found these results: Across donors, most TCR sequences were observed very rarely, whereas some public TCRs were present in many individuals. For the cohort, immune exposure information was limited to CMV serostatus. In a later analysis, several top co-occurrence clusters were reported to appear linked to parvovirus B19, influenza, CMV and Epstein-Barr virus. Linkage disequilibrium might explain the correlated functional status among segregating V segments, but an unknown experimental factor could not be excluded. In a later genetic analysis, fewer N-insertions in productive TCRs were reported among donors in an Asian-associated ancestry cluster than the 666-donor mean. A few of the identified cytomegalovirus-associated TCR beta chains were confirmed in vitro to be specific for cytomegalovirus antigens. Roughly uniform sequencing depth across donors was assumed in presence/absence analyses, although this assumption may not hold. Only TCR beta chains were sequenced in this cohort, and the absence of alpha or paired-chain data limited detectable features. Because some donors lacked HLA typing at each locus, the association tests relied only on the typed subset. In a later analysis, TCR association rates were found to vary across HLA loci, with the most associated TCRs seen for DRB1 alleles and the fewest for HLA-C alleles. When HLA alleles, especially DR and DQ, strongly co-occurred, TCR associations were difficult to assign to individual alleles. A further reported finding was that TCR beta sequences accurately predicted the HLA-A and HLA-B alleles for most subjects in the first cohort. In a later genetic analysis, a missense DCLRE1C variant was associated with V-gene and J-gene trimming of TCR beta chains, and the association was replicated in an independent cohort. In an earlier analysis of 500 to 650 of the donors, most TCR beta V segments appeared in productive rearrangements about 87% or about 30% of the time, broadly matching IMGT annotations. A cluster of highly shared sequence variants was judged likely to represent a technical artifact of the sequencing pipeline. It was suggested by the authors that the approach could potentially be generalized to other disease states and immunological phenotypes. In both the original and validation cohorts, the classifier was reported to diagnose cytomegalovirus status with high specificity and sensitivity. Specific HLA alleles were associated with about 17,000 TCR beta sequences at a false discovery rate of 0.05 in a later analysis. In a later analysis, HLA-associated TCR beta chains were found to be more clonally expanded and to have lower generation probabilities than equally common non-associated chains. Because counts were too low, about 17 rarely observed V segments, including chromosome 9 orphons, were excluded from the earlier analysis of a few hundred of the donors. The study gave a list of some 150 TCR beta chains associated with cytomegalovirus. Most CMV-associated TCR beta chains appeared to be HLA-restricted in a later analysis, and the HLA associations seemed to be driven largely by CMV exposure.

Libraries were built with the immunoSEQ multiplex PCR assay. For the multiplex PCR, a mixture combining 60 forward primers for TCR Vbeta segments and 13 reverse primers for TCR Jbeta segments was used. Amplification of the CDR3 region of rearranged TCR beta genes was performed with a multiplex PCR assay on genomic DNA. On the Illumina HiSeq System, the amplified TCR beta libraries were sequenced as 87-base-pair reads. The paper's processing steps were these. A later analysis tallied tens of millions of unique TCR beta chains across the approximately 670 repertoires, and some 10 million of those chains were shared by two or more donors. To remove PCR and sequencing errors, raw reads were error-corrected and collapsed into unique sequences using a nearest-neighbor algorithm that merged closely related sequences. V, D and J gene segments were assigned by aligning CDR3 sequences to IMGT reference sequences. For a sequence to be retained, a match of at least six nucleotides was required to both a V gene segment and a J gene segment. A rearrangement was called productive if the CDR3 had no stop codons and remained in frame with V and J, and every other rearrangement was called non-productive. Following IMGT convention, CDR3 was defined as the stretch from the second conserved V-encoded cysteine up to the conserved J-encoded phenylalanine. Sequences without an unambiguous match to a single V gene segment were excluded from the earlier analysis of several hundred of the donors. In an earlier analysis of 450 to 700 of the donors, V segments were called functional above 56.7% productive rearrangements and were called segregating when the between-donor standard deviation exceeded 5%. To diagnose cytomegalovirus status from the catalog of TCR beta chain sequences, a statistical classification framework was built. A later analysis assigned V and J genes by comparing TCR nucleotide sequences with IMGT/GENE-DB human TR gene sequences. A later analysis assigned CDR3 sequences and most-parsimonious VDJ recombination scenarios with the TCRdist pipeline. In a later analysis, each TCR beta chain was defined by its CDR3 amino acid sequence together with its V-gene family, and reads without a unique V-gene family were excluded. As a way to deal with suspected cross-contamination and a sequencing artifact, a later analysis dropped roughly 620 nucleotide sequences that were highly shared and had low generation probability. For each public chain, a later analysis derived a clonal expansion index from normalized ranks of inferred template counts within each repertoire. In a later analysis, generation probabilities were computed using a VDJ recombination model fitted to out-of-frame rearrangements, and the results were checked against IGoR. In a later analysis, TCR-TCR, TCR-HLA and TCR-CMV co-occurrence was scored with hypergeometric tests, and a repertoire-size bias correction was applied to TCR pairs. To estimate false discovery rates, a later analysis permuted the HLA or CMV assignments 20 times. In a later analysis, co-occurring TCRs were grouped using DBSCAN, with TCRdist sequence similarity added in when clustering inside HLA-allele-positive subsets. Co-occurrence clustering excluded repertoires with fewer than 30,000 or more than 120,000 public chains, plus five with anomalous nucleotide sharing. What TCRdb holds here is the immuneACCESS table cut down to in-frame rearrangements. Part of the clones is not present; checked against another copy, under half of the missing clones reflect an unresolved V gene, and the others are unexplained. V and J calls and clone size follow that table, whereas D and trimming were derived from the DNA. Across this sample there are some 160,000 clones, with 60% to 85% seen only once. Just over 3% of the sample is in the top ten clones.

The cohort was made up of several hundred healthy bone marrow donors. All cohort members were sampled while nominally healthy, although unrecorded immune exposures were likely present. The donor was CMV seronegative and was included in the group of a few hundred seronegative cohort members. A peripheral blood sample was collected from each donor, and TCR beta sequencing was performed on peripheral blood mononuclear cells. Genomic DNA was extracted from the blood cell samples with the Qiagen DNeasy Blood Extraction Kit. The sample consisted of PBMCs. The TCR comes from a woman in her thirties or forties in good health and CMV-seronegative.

The CDR3 protein is CASSTQGIRDGYTF. In nucleotides, the sequence is TGTGCCAGCAGTACACAGGGGATTAGGGATGGCTACACCTTC. The chain was built from TRBV2 and TRBJ1-2, with 7 junctional bases fitting TRBD1. The germline V gene encodes CDR1 SNHLY and CDR2 FYNNEI. Including cysteine and phenylalanine, the CDR3 has 14 amino acids. Only CDR3 DNA is held: 42 bases, read in frame from base 1. Relative to germline, V is missing 5 bases and J is missing 6 bases, with 9 bases of the junction outside any gene match. Extended through the reference TRBV2 and TRBJ1-2 proteins, this CDR3 yields the full variable domain: EPEVTQTPSHQVTQMGQEVILRCVPISNHLYFYWYRQILGQKVEFLVSFYNNEISEKSEIFDDQFSVERPDGSNFTLKIRSTKLEDSAMYFCASSTQGIRDGYTFGSGTRLTVV.